The clone carrying this T cell receptor (beta chain) showed up many times. No antigen is known for it. Molecular barcoding with unique molecular identifiers was used for the TCRbeta library. TCRdb reanalysed the PCR reads using MiXCR and keeps one entry per CDR3 protein. The sample records over 150,000 distinct CDR3 sequences, approximately 6.3% being singletons. V dropped 4 bases and J dropped 2 bases, with 15 bases sitting between them. This CDR3 is built from 14 residues. The germline gives CDR1 SQVTM, CDR2 ANQGSEA. The source of the sample is a study of T-cell reconstitution after alpha-beta-depleted transplantation in children. Notes on the study in general: One year after transplant, T-cell counts and diversity came mostly from newly produced T cells.

The chain has TRBV29-1 and TRBJ2-7, with D hard to call. The TCR was taken from a boy aged 2-9 years with acute lymphoblastic leukemia, due to receive a stem cell transplant. Sample: PBMCs, taken before TCRalphabeta/CD19-depleted stem cell transplant. Here the CDR3 reads CSVAPRGRTYEQYF. The CDR3 nucleotides are TGCAGCGTTGCTCCCCGCGGCAGGACCTACGAGCAGTACTTC.